This entry features one T cell receptor beta chain sequence. These data are taken from a study of OX40 agonist ivuxolimab in advanced cancers. Study context: The drug used for patients, ivuxolimab, was an agonistic anti-OX40 (CD134) antibody. Patients achieving partial responses numbered three: one hepatocellular carcinoma case and two cutaneous melanoma cases.

Germline V lookup: CDR1 SEHNR, CDR2 FQNEAQ (reference sequence). Losses at the gene ends were 6 bases for V and 2 bases for J; bases not matched to a gene: 6. CDR3 size: 15 residues. Measured with immunoSEQ multiplex PCR; TCRdb has only the in-frame clones, and not every one. The sample lists about 26,000 clones, about 80% occurring once. The source was CD4+ or CD8+ T cells sorted from blood, collected in a trial of the OX40 agonist ivuxolimab. The rearrangement links TRBV7-9 to TRBJ2-7; 11 nucleotides line up with TRBD2. The receptor was isolated from an adult with an advanced solid tumor such as melanoma, head and neck, liver or kidney cancer. CDR3: CASRPLAGGAYEQYF. The CDR3 DNA reads TGTGCCAGCAGACCGTTAGCGGGGGGGGCCTACGAGCAGTACTTC.